This T cell receptor beta chain was documented in a study of regulatory T cells in long-lasting Graves disease. Study overall: By definition, persistent Graves' disease involved antithyroid drugs for over 5 years alongside positive TSH receptor antibodies. Whole-study results and caveats: With 2,500 to 3,500 shared public clonotypes, persistent patients exceeded new patients, who shared over 950. The study found TRBV28, TRBJ1-2 and TRBJ2-5 favored in persistent disease.

CDR3-region Arm-PCR and iRepertoire HTBI primers produced the TCR beta libraries. One entry per CDR3 protein results from TCRdb running MiXCR on the multiplex PCR reads. The sample consists of around 460,000 distinct CDR3 sequences, about 20% of them appearing once. Germline CDR1 and CDR2: SGDLS and YYNGEE. CDR3 length: 14 residues. V gave up 0 bases and J gave up 0 bases, with 7 bases separating them. The sample's time point: persistent/refractory GD, antithyroid drugs over 5 years with positive TRAb. With RNA extracted from PBMCs as input, the TCR library was made. Only a few counts were recorded for this clonotype. Its matching antigen is unknown.

Specimen: peripheral blood mononuclear cells (PBMCs), collected when the disease was refractory, from a patient treated with antithyroid drugs. The V gene is TRBV9, the J gene TRBJ2-7; D gene uncertain. The TCR sequence derives from a female donor with Graves disease. This chain's CDR3 is CASSVGFLSYEQYF. Written as DNA, the CDR3 is TGTGCCAGCAGCGTAGGTTTCCTCTCCTACGAGCAGTACTTC.